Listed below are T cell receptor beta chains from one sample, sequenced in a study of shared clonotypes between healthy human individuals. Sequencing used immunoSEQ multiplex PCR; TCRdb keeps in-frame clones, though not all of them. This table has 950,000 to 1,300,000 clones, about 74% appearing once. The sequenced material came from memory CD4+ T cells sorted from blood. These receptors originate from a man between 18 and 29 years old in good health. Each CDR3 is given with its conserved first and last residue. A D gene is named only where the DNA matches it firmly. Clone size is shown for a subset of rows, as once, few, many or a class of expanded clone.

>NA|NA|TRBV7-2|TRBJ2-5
CASSPGWGSVDRETQYF
TGTGCCAGCAGCCCCGGGTGGGGTAGCGTGGATCGGGAGACCCAGTACTTC
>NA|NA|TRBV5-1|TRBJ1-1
CASSPNGPNTEAFF
TGCGCCAGCAGCCCAAATGGGCCGAACACTGAAGCTTTCTTT
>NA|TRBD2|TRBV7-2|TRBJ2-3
CASSVAGGPADTQYF
TGTGCCAGCAGTGTAGCGGGAGGGCCCGCAGATACGCAGTATTTT
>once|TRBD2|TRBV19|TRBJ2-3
CASNGGRADTQYF
TGTGCCAGTAATGGCGGGAGGGCAGATACGCAGTATTTT
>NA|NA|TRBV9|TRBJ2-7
CASSVRGDSYEQYF
TGTGCCAGCAGCGTGCGGGGCGATTCCTACGAGCAGTACTTC
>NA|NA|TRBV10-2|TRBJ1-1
CASSDTTGTGTEAFF
TGCGCCAGCAGTGATACCACAGGTACTGGCACTGAAGCTTTCTTT
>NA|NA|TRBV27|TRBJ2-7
CASSSGLQQYF
TGTGCCAGCAGTTCCGGGCTCCAGCAGTACTTC
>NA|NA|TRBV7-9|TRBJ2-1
CASSPTSSSYNEQFF
TGTGCCAGCAGTCCTACCTCTTCCTCCTACAATGAGCAGTTCTTC
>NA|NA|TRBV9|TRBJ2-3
CASTDAHTQYF
TGTGCCAGCACGGACGCCCATACGCAGTATTTT
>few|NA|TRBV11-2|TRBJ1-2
CASSLDGRAGYTF
TGTGCCAGCAGCTTAGATGGGCGAGCTGGCTACACCTTC
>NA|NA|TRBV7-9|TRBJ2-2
CASRGSNTGELFF
TGTGCCAGCAGAGGGTCGAACACCGGGGAGCTGTTTTTT
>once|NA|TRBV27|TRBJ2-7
CASSFDRSYEQYF
TGTGCCAGCAGTTTTGACAGATCCTACGAGCAGTACTTC
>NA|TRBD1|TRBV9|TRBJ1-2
CASSPTGGSQLWYGYTF
TGTGCCAGCAGCCCAACAGGGGGCTCCCAACTATGGTATGGCTACACCTTC
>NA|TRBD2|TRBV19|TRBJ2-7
CASSIDELAGGSPPYEQYF
TGTGCCAGTAGTATAGATGAACTAGCGGGAGGGTCACCACCCTACGAGCAGTACTTC
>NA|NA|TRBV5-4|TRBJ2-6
CASSLDGSGANVLTF
TGTGCCAGCAGCTTGGACGGGTCTGGGGCCAACGTCCTGACTTTC
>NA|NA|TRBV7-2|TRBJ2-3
CASSLSGDKGADTQYF
TGTGCCAGCAGCTTATCTGGAGACAAGGGGGCAGATACGCAGTATTTT
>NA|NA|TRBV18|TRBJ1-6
CASSPPERGNPAYNSPLHF
TGTGCCAGCTCACCCCCCGAAAGGGGCAATCCCGCCTATAATTCACCCCTCCACTTT
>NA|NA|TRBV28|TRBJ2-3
CASLGPPADTQYF
TGTGCCAGCCTGGGCCCTCCCGCAGATACGCAGTATTTT
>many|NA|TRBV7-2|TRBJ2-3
CASSADRARGTDTQYF
TGTGCCAGCAGCGCGGACCGGGCGCGGGGCACAGATACGCAGTATTTT
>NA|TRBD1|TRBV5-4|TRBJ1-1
CASSSGQTTEAFF
TGTGCCAGCAGCTCGGGACAGACTACAGAAGCTTTCTTT
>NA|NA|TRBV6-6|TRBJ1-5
CASSYPLASSNQPQHF
TGTGCCAGCAGTTACCCCTTGGCCTCTAGCAATCAGCCCCAGCATTTT
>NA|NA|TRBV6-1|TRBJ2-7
CASTSGYEQYF
TGTGCCAGCACCTCGGGGTACGAGCAGTACTTC
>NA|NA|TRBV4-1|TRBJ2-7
CASSQGRVGSPYEQYF
TGCGCCAGCAGCCAAGGGAGGGTGGGTTCTCCCTACGAGCAGTACTTC
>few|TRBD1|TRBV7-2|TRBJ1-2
CASSSDRWNYGYTF
TGTGCCAGCAGCTCGGACAGGTGGAACTATGGCTACACCTTC
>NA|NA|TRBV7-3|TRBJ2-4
CASSSQGGIQYF
TGTGCCAGCAGCTCGCAAGGGGGGATTCAGTACTTC
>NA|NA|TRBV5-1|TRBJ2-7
CASRPGLGHYEQYF
TGCGCCAGCAGGCCGGGGCTGGGGCACTACGAGCAGTACTTC
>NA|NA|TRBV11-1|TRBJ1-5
CASSLLHPDQPQHF
TGTGCCAGCAGCTTGTTACACCCGGATCAGCCCCAGCATTTT
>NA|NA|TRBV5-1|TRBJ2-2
CASSLGGGDTGELFF
TGCGCCAGCAGCTTGGGTGGAGGAGACACCGGGGAGCTGTTTTTT
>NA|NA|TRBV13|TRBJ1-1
CASSPGPGGRDTEAFF
TGTGCCAGCAGCCCCGGACCGGGAGGGAGGGACACTGAAGCTTTCTTT
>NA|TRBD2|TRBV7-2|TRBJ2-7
CASSQTTSGAYEQYF
TGTGCCAGCAGCCAAACGACTAGCGGCGCCTACGAGCAGTACTTC
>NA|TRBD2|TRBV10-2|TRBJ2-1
CASTPWEGTYNEQFF
TGCGCCAGCACGCCTTGGGAGGGCACCTACAATGAGCAGTTCTTC
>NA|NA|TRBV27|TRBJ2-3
CASSPQAASTDTQYF
TGTGCCAGCAGTCCCCAGGCAGCTAGCACAGATACGCAGTATTTT
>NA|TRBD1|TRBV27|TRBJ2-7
CASSSTGGSYEQYF
TGTGCCAGCAGTTCGACAGGGGGCTCCTACGAGCAGTACTTC
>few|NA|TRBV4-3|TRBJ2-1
CASSQSRGYNEQFF
TGCGCCAGCAGCCAGTCAAGGGGTTACAATGAGCAGTTCTTC
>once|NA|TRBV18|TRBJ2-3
CASSFSTDTQYF
TGTGCCAGCTCTTTCAGCACAGATACGCAGTATTTT
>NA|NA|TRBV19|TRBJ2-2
CCSANTGELFF
TGTTGTTCCGCGAACACCGGGGAGCTGTTTTTT
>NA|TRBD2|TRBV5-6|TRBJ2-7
CASSLRTSGLWYEQYF
TGTGCCAGCAGCTTGCGGACTAGCGGTTTATGGTACGAGCAGTACTTC
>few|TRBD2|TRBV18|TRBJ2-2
CASSPKAAGGSTGELFF
TGTGCCAGCTCACCTAAGGCAGCGGGGGGCTCCACCGGGGAGCTGTTTTTT
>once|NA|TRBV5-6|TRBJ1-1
CASSFLVRGVEAFF
TGTGCCAGCAGCTTTCTCGTTCGGGGAGTGGAAGCTTTCTTT
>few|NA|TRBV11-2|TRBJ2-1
CASSLGPGGQFF
TGTGCCAGCAGCTTAGGCCCTGGAGGGCAGTTCTTC
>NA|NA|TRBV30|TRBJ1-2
CAWRQPPNYGYTF
TGTGCCTGGAGGCAGCCACCTAACTATGGCTACACCTTC
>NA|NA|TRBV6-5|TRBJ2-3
CASKVGSSTDTQYF
TGTGCCAGCAAGGTTGGCTCTAGCACAGATACGCAGTATTTT